These 16 T cell receptor beta chains originate from one sample sequenced in a study of blood T cell repertoires in COVID-19. The method was immunoSEQ multiplex PCR; TCRdb's version includes in-frame clones alone and lacks a portion of them. The sample holds 350,000 to 400,000 clones, over 75% seen once. The sample was PBMCs or T cells enriched from blood (not recorded which). The receptors were gathered from a man aged 35 to 55 in a cohort exposed to, infected with or recovered from COVID-19 (not recorded which).

The J gene is TRBJ1-2, the V gene TRBV6-5, with 7 bases matching TRBD1. This CDR3 is built from 14 residues. CDR1 and CDR2 from the germline V gene are MNHEY and SVGAGI. J gave up 7 bases and V 6 bases, and 11 bases lay outside the gene matches. The CDR3 coding sequence is TGTGCCAGCAGCCCCCCAGGGGGAGGAGGTGGCTACACCTTC. This codes for CASSPPGGGGGYTF.

This sequence joins TRBV7-6 and TRBJ1-1, with 8 bases matching TRBD1. This CDR3 contains 14 residues. Germline V gene lookup returns CDR1 SGHVS and CDR2 FNYEAQ. V lost 5 bases, J lost 6 bases, and 8 bases stayed unmatched. The CDR3 sequence: CASSTTGQVAEAFF. In nucleotides, the CDR3 is TGTGCCAGCAGCACCACGGGACAGGTGGCTGAAGCTTTCTTT.

The rearrangement joins TRBV27 to TRBJ1-5, with D maybe TRBD1 (5 bases). Looked up from germline, CDR1 is MNHEY and CDR2 is SMNVEV (reference sequence). With 8 bases removed from V and 0 bases from J, the gap between germline ends came to 17 bases. The CDR3 is 16 residues long. CDR3 sequence (DNA): TGTGCCAGCCATCCCCGAGGGACTTATAGCAATCAGCCCCAGCATTTT. Its translation is CASHPRGTYSNQPQHF.

The gene calls are TRBV5-8 and TRBJ2-2; 10 bases line up with TRBD2. The germline V gene encodes CDR1 SGHTS and CDR2 YDEGEE. V lost 7 bases to trimming and J lost 5 bases; unmatched junction nucleotides: 14. The CDR3 has 17 residues. CDR3 in amino acids: CASYTGIAGGSTGELFF. In DNA, the CDR3 is TGTGCCAGCTATACCGGGATAGCGGGAGGTTCGACCGGGGAGCTGTTTTTT.

The V call is TRBV5-4, the J call TRBJ2-5, with TRBD2 as a possible D gene (6 bases). This CDR3 contains 15 residues. Between the trimmed V and J ends, which lost 0 bases and 7 bases, there was a span of 16 bases. CDR1 and CDR2 from the germline V gene are SGHNT and YYREEE (reference sequence). The DNA for the CDR3 is TGTGCCAGCAGCTTGGGTACAGCGGGTCAGGGGACCCAGTACTTC. It specifies CASSLGTAGQGTQYF.

The chain recombines TRBV5-1 with TRBJ2-3; 10 positions match TRBD2. Germline loops: CDR1 SGHRS, CDR2 YFSETQ. The CDR3 is 17 residues long. Trimming at V came to 5 bases and at J to 0 bases, leaving 9 bases not matched to a gene. CDR3 bases: TGCGCCAGCAGAGGGCTAGCGGGAGACGCTAGCACAGATACGCAGTATTTT. It translates to CASRGLAGDASTDTQYF.

This chain uses TRBV5-1 with TRBJ1-2; no clear D gene. The CDR3 loop spans 15 amino acids. Germline loops: CDR1 SGHRS, CDR2 YFSETQ. V dropped 0 bases and J dropped 1 base, with 10 bases sitting between them. The CDR3 protein is CASSLAGGVNYGYTF. Written as DNA, the CDR3 is TGCGCCAGCAGCTTGGCCGGAGGAGTTAACTATGGCTACACCTTC.

The chain recombines TRBV5-1 with TRBJ1-6, with 9 bases aligning to TRBD1. Germline V gene sequence: CDR1 SGHRS, CDR2 YFSETQ. The CDR3 runs to 16 residues. With 4 bases clipped from V and 7 bases from J, the junction kept 9 bases outside the gene matches. As DNA, the CDR3 is TGCGCCAGCAGCGTGGGACAGGGCGAGGGGAATTCACCCCTCCACTTT. Its translation is CASSVGQGEGNSPLHF.

The chain combines TRBV11-2 with TRBJ2-1; possibly TRBD2 for D (6 bases). Germline V gene data show CDR1 as SGHAT and CDR2 as FQNNGV. V was cut by 0 bases and J by 1 base, with 13 bases left in between. The CDR3 length is 17 residues. The CDR3: CASSLEGRSGSYNEQFF. The CDR3 nucleotides read TGTGCCAGCAGCTTAGAGGGGAGGAGCGGGTCCTACAATGAGCAGTTCTTC.

The J gene is TRBJ2-3, the V gene TRBV7-8, with 10 bases lining up with TRBD2. The CDR3 is 16 amino acids. J was trimmed by 0 bases and V by 5 bases; bases with no gene match: 5. Germline CDR1 SGHVS, CDR2 FQNEAQ. The CDR3 reads CASSPTSGVSTDTQYF. CDR3 coding DNA: TGTGCCAGCAGCCCTACTAGCGGGGTTAGCACAGATACGCAGTATTTT.

This sequence joins TRBV7-3 and TRBJ2-1, with D perhaps TRBD2 (5 bases). Germline CDR1 reads SGHTA; CDR2 reads FQGTGA. The CDR3 is 15 amino acids. V lost 0 bases, J lost 4 bases, and 10 bases lay in between. DNA for the CDR3: TGTGCCAGCAGCTTAACAGAGGGCGGGTACAATGAGCAGTTCTTC. The encoded protein is CASSLTEGGYNEQFF.

The sample holds one count of this clone. This chain uses TRBV11-2 with TRBJ1-2; no reliable D call. Germline assignment: CDR1 SGHAT and CDR2 FQNNGV. The CDR3 is made up of 14 amino acids. V lost 0 bases and J lost 6, with 11 bases in between. The CDR3 sequence: CASSLDPGDDGYTF. The CDR3 nucleotides read TGTGCCAGCAGCTTAGATCCGGGAGATGATGGCTACACCTTC.

The chain links TRBV7-3 to TRBJ2-1, with TRBD1 identical over 8 bases. V shed 4 bases, J shed 4 bases, and the junction held 6 bases outside the gene matches. Germline V lookup: CDR1 SGHTA, CDR2 FQGTGA. The CDR3 covers 15 residues. Here the CDR3 DNA reads TGTGCCAGCAGCTCCGGACAGGGAATTTACAATGAGCAGTTCTTC. The encoded protein is CASSSGQGIYNEQFF.

This clone has only one observation. The rearrangement uses TRBV7-2 and TRBJ2-4; the match to TRBD1 covers 9 bases. Germline lookup yields CDR1 SGHTA and CDR2 FQGNSA. This CDR3 spans 14 amino acids. J lost 8 bases, V lost 3 bases, and 5 bases had no gene match. Here the CDR3 reads CASSFRDREDIQYF. The CDR3 coding sequence is TGTGCCAGCAGCTTCCGGGACAGGGAGGACATTCAGTACTTC.

Remarks on this clone: The sample contains more than one DNA sequence encoding this CDR3. The chain uses TRBV18 and TRBJ2-7; D is possibly TRBD1 (6 bases). Germline lookup yields CDR1 KGHSH and CDR2 LQKENI. The V end lost 0 bases, the J end lost 2 bases, and 8 bases lay between the germline ends. The CDR3 totals 14 residues. DNA for the CDR3: TGTGCCAGCTCACCACCGGGACAACCCTACGAGCAGTACTTC. Amino acid sequence: CASSPPGQPYEQYF.

The rearrangement uses TRBV19 and TRBJ1-1; 7 positions agree with TRBD1. Unmatched junction bases numbered 8, after V lost 7 bases and J lost 0 bases. This CDR3 is 15 amino acids long. Germline lookup yields CDR1 LNHDA and CDR2 SQIVND (reference sequence). The CDR3, as DNA: TGTGCCAGTACCCGATTGGGACAGTTGAACACTGAAGCTTTCTTT. Its translation: CASTRLGQLNTEAFF.